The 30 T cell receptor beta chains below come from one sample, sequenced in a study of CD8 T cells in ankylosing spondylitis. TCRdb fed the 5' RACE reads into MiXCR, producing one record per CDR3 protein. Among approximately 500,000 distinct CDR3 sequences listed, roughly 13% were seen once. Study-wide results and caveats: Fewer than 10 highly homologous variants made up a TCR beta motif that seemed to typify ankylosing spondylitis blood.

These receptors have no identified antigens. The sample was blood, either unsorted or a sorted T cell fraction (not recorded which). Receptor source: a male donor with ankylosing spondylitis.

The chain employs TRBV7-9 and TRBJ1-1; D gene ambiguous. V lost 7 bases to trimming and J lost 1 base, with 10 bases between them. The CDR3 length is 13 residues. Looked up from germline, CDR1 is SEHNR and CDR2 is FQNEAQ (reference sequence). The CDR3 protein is CASTTAGNTEAFF. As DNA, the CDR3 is TGTGCCAGCACCACGGCCGGGAACACTGAAGCTTTCTTT.

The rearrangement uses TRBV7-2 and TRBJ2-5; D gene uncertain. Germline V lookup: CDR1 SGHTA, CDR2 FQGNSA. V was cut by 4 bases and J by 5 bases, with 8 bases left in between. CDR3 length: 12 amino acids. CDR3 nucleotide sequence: TGTGCCAGCAGCTCCACGCTGGAGACCCAGTACTTC. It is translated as CASSSTLETQYF.

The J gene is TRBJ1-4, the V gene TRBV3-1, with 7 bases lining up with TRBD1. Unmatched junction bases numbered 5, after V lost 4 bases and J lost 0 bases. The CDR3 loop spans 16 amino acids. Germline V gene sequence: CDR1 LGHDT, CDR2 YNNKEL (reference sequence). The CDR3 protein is CASSRDQGATNEKLFF. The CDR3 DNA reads TGTGCCAGCAGCCGCGATCAGGGGGCAACTAATGAAAAACTGTTTTTT.

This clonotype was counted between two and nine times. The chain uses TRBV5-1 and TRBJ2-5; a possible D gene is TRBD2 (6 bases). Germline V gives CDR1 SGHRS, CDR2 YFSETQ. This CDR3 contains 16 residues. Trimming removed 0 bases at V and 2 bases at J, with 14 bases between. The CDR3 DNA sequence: TGCGCCAGCAGCTTGGATTTAGGAGGGAGACAAGAGACCCAGTACTTC. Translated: CASSLDLGGRQETQYF.

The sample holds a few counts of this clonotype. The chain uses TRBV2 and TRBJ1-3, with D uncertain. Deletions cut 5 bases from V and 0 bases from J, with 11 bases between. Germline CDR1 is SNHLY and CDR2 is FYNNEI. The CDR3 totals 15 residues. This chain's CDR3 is CASSSHWSSGNTIYF. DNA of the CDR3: TGTGCCAGCAGTTCCCACTGGAGCTCTGGAAACACCATATATTTT.

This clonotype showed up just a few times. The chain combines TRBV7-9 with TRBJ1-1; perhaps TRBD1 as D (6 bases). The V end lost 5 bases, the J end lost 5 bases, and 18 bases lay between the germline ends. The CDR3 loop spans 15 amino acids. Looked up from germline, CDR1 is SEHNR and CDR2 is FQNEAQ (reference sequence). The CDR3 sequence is CASSARGTLGTEAFF. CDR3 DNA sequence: TGTGCCAGCAGCGCCCGGGGGACACTCGGGACTGAAGCTTTCTTT.

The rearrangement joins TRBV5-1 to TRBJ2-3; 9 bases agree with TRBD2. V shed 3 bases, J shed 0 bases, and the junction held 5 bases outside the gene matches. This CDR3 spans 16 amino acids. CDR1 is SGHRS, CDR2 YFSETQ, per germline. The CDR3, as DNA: TGCGCCAGCAGCTATTCCCTAGCGGGGAGCACAGATACGCAGTATTTT. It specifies CASSYSLAGSTDTQYF.

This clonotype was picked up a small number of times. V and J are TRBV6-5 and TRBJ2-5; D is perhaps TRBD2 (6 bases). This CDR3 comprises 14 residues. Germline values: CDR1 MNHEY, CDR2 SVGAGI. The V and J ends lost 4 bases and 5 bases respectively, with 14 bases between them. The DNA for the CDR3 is TGTGCCAGCAGTTTTATCGGGGGTGCGGAGACCCAGTACTTC. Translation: CASSFIGGAETQYF.

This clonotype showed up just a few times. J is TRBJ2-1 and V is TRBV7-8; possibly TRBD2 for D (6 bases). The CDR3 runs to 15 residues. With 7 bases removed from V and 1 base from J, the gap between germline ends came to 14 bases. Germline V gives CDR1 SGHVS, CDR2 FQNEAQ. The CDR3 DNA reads TGTGCCAGCAAGGAGGGGCGCGGGTCCTACAATGAGCAGTTCTTC. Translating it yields CASKEGRGSYNEQFF.

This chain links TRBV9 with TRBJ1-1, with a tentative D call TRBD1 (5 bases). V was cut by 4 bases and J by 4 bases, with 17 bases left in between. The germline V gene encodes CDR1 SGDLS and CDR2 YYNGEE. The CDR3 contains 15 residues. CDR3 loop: CASSSLGGPSTEAFF. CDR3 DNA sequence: TGTGCCAGCAGCTCGCTGGGGGGTCCATCCACTGAAGCTTTCTTT.

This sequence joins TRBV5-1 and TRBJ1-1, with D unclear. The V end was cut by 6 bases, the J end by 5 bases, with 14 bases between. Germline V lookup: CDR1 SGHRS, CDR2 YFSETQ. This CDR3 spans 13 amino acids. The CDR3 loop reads CASNQDPGTEAFF. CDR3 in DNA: TGCGCCAGCAACCAGGACCCGGGGACTGAAGCTTTCTTT.

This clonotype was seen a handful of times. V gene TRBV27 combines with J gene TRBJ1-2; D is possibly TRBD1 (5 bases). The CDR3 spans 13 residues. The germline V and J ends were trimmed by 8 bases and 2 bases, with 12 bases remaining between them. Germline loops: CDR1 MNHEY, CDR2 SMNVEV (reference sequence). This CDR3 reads CASGAGLNYGYTF. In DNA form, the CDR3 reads TGTGCCAGCGGAGCAGGGTTAAACTATGGCTACACCTTC.

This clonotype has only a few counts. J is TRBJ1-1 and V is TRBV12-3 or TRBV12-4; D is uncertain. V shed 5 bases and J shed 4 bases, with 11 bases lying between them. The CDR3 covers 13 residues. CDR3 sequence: CASSTTRGTEAFF. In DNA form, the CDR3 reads TGTGCCAGCAGTACCACTCGGGGCACTGAAGCTTTCTTT.

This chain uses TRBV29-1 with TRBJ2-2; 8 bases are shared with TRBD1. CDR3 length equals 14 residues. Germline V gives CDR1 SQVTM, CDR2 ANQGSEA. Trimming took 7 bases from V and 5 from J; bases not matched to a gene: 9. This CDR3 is CSGRQGFLTGELFF. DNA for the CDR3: TGCAGCGGACGACAGGGGTTCTTGACCGGGGAGCTGTTTTTT.

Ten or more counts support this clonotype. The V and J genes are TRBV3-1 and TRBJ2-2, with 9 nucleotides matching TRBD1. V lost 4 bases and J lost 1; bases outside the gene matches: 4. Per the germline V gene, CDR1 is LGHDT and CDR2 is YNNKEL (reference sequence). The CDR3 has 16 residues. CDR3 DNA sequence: TGTGCCAGCAGCCCTTGGGGACAGGGGAACACCGGGGAGCTGTTTTTT. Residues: CASSPWGQGNTGELFF.

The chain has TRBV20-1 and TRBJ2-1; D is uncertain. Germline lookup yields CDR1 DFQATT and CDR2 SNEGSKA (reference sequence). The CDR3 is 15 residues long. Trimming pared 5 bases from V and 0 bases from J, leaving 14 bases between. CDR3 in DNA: TGCAGTGCTTTTTTAGCCCCCAGCTCCTACAATGAGCAGTTCTTC. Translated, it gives CSAFLAPSSYNEQFF.

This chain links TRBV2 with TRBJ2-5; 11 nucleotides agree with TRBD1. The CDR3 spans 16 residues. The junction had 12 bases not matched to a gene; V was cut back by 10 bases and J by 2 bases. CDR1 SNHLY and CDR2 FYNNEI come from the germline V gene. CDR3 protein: CATTPGTGGPQETQYF. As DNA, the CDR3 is TGTGCCACTACCCCCGGGACAGGGGGGCCACAAGAGACCCAGTACTTC.

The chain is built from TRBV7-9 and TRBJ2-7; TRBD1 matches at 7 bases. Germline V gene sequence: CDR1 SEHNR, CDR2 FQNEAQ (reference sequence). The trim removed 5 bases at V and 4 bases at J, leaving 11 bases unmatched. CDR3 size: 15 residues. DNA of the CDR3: TGTGCCAGCAGCGCCTCCGGCAGGGGGTTATACGAGCAGTACTTC. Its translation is CASSASGRGLYEQYF. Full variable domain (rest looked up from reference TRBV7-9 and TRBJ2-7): DTGVSQNPRHKITKRGQNVTFRCDPISEHNRLYWYRQTLGQGPEFLTYFQNEAQLEKSRLLSDRFSAERPKGSFSTLEIQRTEQGDSAMYLCASSASGRGLYEQYFGPGTRLTVT.

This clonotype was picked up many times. The CDR3 DNA reads TGTGCCACCAGTGAACGCGGGCCTCGCCACCAAGAGACCCAGTACTTC. It yields the protein CATSERGPRHQETQYF. The gene calls are TRBV24-1 and TRBJ2-5, with a weak D call TRBD2 (5 bases). V was cut by 4 bases and J by 0 bases, with 14 bases left in between. CDR3 length: 16 amino acids. Per the germline V gene, CDR1 is KGHDR and CDR2 is SFDVKD.

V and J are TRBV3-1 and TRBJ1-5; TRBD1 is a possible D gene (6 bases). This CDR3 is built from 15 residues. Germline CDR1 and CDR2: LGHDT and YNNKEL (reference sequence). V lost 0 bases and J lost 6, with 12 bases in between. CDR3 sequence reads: CASSQDRGIRQPQHF. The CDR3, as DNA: TGTGCCAGCAGCCAAGACAGGGGAATCCGTCAGCCCCAGCATTTT. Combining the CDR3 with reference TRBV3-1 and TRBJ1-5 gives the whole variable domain DTAVSQTPKYLVTQMGNDKSIKCEQNLGHDTMYWYKQDSKKFLKIMFSYNNKELIINETVPNRFSPKSPDKAHLNLHINSLELGDSAVYFCASSQDRGIRQPQHFGDGTRLSIL.

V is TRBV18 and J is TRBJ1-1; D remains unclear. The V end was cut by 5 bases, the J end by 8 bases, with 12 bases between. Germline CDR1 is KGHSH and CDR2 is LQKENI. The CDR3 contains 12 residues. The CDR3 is CASSERFREAFF. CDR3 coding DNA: TGTGCCAGCTCAGAGCGATTCAGGGAAGCTTTCTTT.

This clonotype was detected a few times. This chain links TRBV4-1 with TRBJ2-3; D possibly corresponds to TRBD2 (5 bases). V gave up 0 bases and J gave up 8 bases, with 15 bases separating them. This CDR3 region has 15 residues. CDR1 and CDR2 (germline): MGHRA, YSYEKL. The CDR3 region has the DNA TGCGCCAGCAGCCAAGAGGAAGCGGCTCGGGGTACGCAGTATTTT. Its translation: CASSQEEAARGTQYF.

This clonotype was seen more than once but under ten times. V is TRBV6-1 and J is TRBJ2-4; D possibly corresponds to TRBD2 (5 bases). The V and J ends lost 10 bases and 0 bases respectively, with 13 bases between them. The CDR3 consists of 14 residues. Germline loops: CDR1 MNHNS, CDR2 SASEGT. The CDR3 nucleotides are TGTGCCAATCCTGCAGGACTAGCCAAAAACATTCAGTACTTC. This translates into CANPAGLAKNIQYF.

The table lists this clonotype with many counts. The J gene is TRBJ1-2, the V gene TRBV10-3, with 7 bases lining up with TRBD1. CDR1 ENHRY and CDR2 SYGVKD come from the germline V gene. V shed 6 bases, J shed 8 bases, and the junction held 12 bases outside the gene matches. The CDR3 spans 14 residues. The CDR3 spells CAIRWTDREKGYTF. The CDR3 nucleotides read TGTGCCATCAGGTGGACCGACAGGGAGAAAGGCTACACCTTC.

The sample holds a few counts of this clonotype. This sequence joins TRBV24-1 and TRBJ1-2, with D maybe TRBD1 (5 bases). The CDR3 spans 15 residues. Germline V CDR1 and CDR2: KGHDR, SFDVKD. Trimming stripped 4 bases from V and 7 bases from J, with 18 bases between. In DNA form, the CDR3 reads TGTGCCACCAGTGACTCCGGGACCCCGGGGGGTGGCTACACCTTC. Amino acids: CATSDSGTPGGGYTF.

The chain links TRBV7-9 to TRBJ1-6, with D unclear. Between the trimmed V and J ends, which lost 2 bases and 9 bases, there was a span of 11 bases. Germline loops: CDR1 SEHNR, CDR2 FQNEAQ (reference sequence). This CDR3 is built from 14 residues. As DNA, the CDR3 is TGTGCCAGCAGCTTATCCGTGGGAGGTTCACCCCTCCACTTT. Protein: CASSLSVGGSPLHF.

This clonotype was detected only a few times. The CDR3 spells CAIRGGGSFANEQFF. The CDR3 DNA is TGTGCCATCAGGGGCGGCGGGAGTTTTGCCAATGAGCAGTTCTTC. The chain recombines TRBV10-3 with TRBJ2-1, with 7 bases that match TRBD2. CDR3 length equals 15 residues. CDR1 ENHRY and CDR2 SYGVKD come from the germline V gene. Trimming removed 6 bases from V and 6 bases from J; junction bases left unmatched: 11.

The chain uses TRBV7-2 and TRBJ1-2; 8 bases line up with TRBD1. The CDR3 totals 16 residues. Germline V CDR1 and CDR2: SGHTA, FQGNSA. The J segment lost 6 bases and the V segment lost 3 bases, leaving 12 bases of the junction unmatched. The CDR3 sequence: CASSLDIGRGLDGYTF. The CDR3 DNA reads TGTGCCAGCAGCTTGGATATAGGCAGGGGGCTTGATGGCTACACCTTC.

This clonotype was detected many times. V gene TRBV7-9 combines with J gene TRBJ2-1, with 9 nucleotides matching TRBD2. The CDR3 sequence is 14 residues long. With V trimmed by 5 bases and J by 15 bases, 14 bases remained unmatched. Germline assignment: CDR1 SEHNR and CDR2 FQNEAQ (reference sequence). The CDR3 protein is CASSTRGESGRRFF. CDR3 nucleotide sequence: TGTGCCAGCAGCACACGAGGAGAGAGCGGGAGGCGGTTCTTC.

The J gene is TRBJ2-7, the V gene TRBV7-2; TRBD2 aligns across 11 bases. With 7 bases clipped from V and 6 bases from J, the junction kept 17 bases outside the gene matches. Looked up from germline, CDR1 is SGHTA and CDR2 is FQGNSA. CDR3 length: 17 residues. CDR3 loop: CASTFLVTSGRNSEQYF. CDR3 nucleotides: TGTGCCAGCACCTTCTTAGTTACTAGCGGGAGAAACAGCGAGCAGTACTTC.